This T cell receptor beta chain was identified in a study of T cells expressing NK-cell markers. The CDR3 consists of 13 residues. TCRdb re-called the 5' RACE reads and shows each CDR3 protein once, DNA omitted. The listing contains over 350,000 distinct CDR3 sequences. The TCR was taken from a woman aged 45-65 years in good health. Sequencing was carried out using blood T cells: a sorted CD56 or NKG2C T cell subset, CD4+ or CD8+ T cells, or bulk PBMC T cells (not recorded which). The chain joins TRBV12-3 or TRBV12-4 to TRBJ2-1; TCRdb calls TRBD2, which cannot be checked without DNA. The CDR3 here is CASTPGLSSEQFF.